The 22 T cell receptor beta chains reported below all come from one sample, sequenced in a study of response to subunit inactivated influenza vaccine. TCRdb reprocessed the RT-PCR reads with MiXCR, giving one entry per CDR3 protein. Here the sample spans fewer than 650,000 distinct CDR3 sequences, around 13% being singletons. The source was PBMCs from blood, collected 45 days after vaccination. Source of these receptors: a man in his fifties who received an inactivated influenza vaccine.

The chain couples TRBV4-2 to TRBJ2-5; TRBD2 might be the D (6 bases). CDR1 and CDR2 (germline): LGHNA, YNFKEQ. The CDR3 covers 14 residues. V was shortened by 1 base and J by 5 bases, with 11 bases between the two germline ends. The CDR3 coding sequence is TGTGCCAGCAGCCAAGCGACTAGTGGCGAGACCCAGTACTTC. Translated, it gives CASSQATSGETQYF.

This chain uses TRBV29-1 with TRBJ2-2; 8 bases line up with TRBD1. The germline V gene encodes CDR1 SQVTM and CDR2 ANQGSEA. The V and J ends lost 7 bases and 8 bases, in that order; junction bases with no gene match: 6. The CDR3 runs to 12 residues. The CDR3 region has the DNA TGCAGCGGGCAGGGGGCGCCAGGGGAGCTGTTTTTT. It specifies CSGQGAPGELFF.

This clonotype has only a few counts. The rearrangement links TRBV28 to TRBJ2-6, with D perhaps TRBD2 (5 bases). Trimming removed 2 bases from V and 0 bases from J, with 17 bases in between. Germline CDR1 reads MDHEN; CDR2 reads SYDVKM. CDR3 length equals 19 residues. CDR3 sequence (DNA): TGTGCCAGCAGTTTACCGGGATTCACTATTGGCTCTGGGGCCAACGTCCTGACTTTC. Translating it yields CASSLPGFTIGSGANVLTF.

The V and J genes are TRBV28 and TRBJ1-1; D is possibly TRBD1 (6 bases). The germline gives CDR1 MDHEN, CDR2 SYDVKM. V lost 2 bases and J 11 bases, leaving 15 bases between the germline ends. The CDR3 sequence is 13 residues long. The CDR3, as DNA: TGTGCCAGCAGTTTACCAGGGGTCGGTCGGGCTTTCTTT. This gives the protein CASSLPGVGRAFF.

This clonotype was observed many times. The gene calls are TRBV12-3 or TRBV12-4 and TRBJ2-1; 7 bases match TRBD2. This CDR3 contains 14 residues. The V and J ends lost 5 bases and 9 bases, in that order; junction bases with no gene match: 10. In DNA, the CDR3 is TGTGCCAGCAGTCCCACCTGGACTAGGAGTGAGCAGTTCTTC. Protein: CASSPTWTRSEQFF.

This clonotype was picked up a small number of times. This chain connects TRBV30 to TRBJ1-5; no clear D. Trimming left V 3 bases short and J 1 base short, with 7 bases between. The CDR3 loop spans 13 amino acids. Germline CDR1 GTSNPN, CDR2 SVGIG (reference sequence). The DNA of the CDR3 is TGTGCCTGGAGCCCAGAAAGCAATCAGCCCCAGCATTTT. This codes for CAWSPESNQPQHF.

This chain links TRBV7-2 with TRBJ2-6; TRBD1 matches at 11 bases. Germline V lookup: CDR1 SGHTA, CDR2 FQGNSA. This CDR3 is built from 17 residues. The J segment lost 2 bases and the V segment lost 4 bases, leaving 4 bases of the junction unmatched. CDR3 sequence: CASSSGTGGPGANVLTF. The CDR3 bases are TGTGCCAGCAGCTCCGGGACAGGGGGGCCTGGGGCCAACGTCCTGACTTTC.

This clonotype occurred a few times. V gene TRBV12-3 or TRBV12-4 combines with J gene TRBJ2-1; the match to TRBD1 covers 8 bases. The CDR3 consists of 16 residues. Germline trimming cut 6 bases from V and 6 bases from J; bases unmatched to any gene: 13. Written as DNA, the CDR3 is TGTGCCAGCAGCCGGGGGACAGGTAGGGGTGGCAATGAGCAGTTCTTC. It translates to CASSRGTGRGGNEQFF.

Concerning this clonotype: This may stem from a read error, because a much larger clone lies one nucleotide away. CDR3 amino acids: CAISQRALQTGANVMTF. In DNA form, the CDR3 reads TGTGCCATCAGTCAGAGGGCCCTTCAAACGGGGGCCAACGTCATGACTTTC. V and J are TRBV10-3 and TRBJ2-6; D might be TRBD1 or TRBD2, each matching 6 bases. The CDR3 sequence is 17 residues long. Germline values: CDR1 ENHRY, CDR2 SYGVKD.

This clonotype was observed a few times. The CDR3 DNA follows: TGTGCCAGCAGTTTGGTTCGGGGGGATTTTGCCAAAAACATTCAGTACTTC. It specifies CASSLVRGDFAKNIQYF. This chain connects TRBV12-3 or TRBV12-4 to TRBJ2-4; 7 nucleotides align to TRBD2. The ends lost 3 bases at V and 1 base at J; junction bases unmatched: 9. The CDR3 consists of 17 residues.

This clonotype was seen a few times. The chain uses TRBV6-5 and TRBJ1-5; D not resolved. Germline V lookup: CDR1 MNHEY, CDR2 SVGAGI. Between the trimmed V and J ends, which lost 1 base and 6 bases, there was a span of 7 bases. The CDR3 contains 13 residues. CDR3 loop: CASSYFRGQPQHF. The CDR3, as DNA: TGTGCCAGCAGTTACTTTCGGGGTCAGCCCCAGCATTTT.

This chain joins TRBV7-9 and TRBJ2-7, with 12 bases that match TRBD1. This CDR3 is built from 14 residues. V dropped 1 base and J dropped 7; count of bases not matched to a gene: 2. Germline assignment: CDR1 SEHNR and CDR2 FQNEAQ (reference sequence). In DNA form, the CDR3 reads TGTGCCAGCAGCTTAGAGGGACAGGGGGCTGAGCAGTACTTC. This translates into CASSLEGQGAEQYF.

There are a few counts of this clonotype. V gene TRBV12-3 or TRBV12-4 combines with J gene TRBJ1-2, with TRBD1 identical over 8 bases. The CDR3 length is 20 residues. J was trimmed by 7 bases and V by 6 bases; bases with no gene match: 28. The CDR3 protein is CASSLTWGQARDSLYGGYTF. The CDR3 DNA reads TGTGCCAGCAGCCTAACATGGGGACAGGCCCGGGACAGCCTCTATGGTGGCTACACCTTC.

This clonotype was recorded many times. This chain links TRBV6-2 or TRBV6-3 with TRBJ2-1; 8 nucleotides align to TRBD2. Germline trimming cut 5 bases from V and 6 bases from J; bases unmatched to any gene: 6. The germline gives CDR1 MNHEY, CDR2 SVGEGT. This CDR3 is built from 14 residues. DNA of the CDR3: TGTGCCAGCAGTCGGACTAGCAAGGGCAATGAGCAGTTCTTC. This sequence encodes CASSRTSKGNEQFF.

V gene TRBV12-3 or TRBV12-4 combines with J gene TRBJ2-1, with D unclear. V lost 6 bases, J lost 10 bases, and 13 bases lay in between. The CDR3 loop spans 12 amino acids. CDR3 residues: CASSLPGVEQFF. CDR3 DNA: TGTGCCAGCAGCCTGCCCGGAGTCGAGCAGTTCTTC.

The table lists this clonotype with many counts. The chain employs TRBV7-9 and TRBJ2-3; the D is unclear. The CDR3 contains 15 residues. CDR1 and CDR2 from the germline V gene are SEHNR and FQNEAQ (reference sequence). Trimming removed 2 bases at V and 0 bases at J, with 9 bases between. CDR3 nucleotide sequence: TGTGCCAGCAGCTTACTAGGATTGAGCACAGATACGCAGTATTTT. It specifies CASSLLGLSTDTQYF.

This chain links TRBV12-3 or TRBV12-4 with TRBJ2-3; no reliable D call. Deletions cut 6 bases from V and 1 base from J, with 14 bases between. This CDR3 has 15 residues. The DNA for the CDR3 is TGTGCCAGCAGCTCTAGGCTCGGTGGCACAGATACGCAGTATTTT. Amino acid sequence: CASSSRLGGTDTQYF.

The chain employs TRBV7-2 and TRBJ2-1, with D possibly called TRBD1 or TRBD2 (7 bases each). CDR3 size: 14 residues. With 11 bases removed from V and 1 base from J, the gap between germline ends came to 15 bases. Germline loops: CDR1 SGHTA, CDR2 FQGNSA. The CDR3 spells CAGAGQYSYNEQFF. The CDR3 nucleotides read TGTGCCGGAGCGGGACAGTATTCCTACAATGAGCAGTTCTTC.

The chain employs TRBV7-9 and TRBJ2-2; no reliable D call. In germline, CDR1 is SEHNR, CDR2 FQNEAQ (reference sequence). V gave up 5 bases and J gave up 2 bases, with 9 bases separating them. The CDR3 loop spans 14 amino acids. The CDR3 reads CASSPPRNTGELFF. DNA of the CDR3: TGTGCCAGCAGCCCCCCTAGAAACACCGGGGAGCTGTTTTTT.

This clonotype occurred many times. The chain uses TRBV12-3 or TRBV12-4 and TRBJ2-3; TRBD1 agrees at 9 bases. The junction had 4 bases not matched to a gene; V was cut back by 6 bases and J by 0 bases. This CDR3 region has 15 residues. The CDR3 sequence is CASSPDRGSTDTQYF. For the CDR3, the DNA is TGTGCCAGCAGCCCGGACAGGGGCAGCACAGATACGCAGTATTTT.

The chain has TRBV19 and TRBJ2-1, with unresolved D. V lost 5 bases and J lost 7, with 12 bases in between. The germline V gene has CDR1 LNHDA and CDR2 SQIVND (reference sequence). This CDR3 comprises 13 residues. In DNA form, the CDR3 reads TGTGCCAGTAGTGTTGTGGGTTATAATGAGCAGTTCTTC. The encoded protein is CASSVVGYNEQFF.

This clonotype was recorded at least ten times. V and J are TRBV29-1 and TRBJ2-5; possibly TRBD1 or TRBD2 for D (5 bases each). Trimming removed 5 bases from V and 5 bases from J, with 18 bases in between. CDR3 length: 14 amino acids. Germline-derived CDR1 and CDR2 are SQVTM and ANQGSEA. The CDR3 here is CSVRGRVRVETQYF. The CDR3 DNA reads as TGCAGCGTTCGGGGCAGGGTGAGGGTGGAGACCCAGTACTTC.